The 26 T cell receptor beta chains below come from one sample, sequenced in a study of cytomegalovirus exposure and HLA in healthy donors (TCRdb year 2017). Libraries were prepared through the immunoSEQ multiplex PCR assay. Drawn from immuneACCESS, this table holds only the in-frame rearrangements with V and J called that TCRdb kept. Clones are partly lost; checked studies trace under half to an unresolved V gene and leave the rest unexplained. The sample table contains a few hundred thousand clones; only one count was recorded for 75% to 90% of them. Clones ranked in the top ten supply 0.65% to 0.85% of the sample. The material sequenced was PBMCs. The source of these receptors is a woman younger than 35 in good health and CMV-seronegative.

The chain couples TRBV5-4 to TRBJ2-1; D is ambiguous. The CDR3 contains 12 residues. Trimming took off 0 bases at V and 8 bases at J, with 6 bases between the two ends. CDR1 and CDR2 (germline): SGHNT, YYREEE (reference sequence). CDR3 region: CASSLVGDEQFF. CDR3 coding DNA: TGTGCCAGCAGCTTGGTAGGAGATGAGCAGTTCTTC.

The genes are TRBV1 and TRBJ2-7; the table's D call, TRBD2, was not checked against the DNA. TRBV1 has pseudogene status. The CDR3 has 17 residues. The CDR3 loop is CTSSQPPDKTSPYEQYF. As DNA, the CDR3 is TGCACCAGCAGCCAACCGCCGGATAAGACTTCCCCCTACGAGCAGTACTTC.

The chain is built from TRBV6-5 and TRBJ2-1; perhaps TRBD1 as D (6 bases). V lost 5 bases and J lost 12, with 11 bases in between. The CDR3 runs 11 residues. CDR1 is MNHEY, CDR2 SVGAGI, per germline. CDR3 sequence: CASSEYRVQFF. The CDR3 DNA follows: TGTGCCAGCAGTGAATACAGGGTGCAGTTCTTC.

Regarding this clone: One end of the junction fails to match germline, which may point to a read error. This chain joins TRBV7-7 and TRBJ2-7, with D tentatively TRBD1 (6 bases). CDR3 length equals 14 residues. The germline V gene encodes CDR1 SSHAT and CDR2 FNYEAQ (reference sequence). CDR3 protein: CASSLAQGSHEQYF. CDR3 bases: TGTGCTAGCAGCTTAGCACAGGGAAGCCACGAGCAGTACTTC.

The rearrangement joins TRBV18 to TRBJ1-5; 9 bases agree with TRBD1. J lost 1 base, V lost 3 bases, and 4 bases had no gene match. The CDR3 totals 16 residues. Germline V gene data show CDR1 as KGHSH and CDR2 as LQKENI. In DNA, the CDR3 is TGTGCCAGCTCACCGGACAGGGGTTCGAGCAATCAGCCCCAGCATTTT. Translation gives CASSPDRGSSNQPQHF.

Only a few counts were recorded for this clone. The V call is TRBV11-3, the J call TRBJ2-2; D is possibly TRBD1 (5 bases). Germline V gives CDR1 SGHNT, CDR2 YENEEA. V was trimmed by 4 bases and J by 0 bases, leaving 12 bases between them. CDR3 length: 16 amino acids. CDR3 bases: TGTGCCAGCAGCTGGCAGGGTGTTCCGAACACCGGGGAGCTGTTTTTT. Protein product: CASSWQGVPNTGELFF. The full variable domain, completed using reference TRBV11-3 and TRBJ2-2, is EAGVVQSPRYKIIEKKQPVAFWCNPISGHNTLYWYLQNLGQGPELLIRYENEEAVDDSQLPKDRFSAERLKGVDSTLKIQPAELGDSAVYLCASSWQGVPNTGELFFGEGSRLTVL.

The chain employs TRBV29-1 and TRBJ2-6; tentatively, D is TRBD2 (5 bases). The CDR3 totals 16 residues. The ends were cut back, 7 bases at V and 0 bases at J, with 16 bases in the middle. Looked up from germline, CDR1 is SQVTM and CDR2 is ANQGSEA. In DNA, the CDR3 is TGCAGCGGGGCCGGACGTCTAGCCTCTGGGGCCAACGTCCTGACTTTC. Protein sequence: CSGAGRLASGANVLTF.

V gene TRBV4-3 combines with J gene TRBJ2-7; D is uncertain. Trimming shortened V by 0 bases and J by 0 bases, and 6 bases separated the two germline ends. The length of the CDR3 is 14 residues. Germline values: CDR1 LGHNA, CDR2 YSLEER. This chain's CDR3 is CASSQDRSSYEQYF. The CDR3 DNA sequence: TGCGCCAGCAGCCAAGACAGAAGCTCCTACGAGCAGTACTTC.

This chain connects TRBV15 to TRBJ2-5, with 7 nucleotides matching TRBD1. V lost 9 bases to trimming and J lost 2 bases; unmatched junction nucleotides: 6. This CDR3 is 13 amino acids long. Germline CDR1 LNHNV, CDR2 YYDKDF (reference sequence). The CDR3 region is CATSGGRQETQYF. The CDR3 DNA follows: TGTGCCACTTCAGGGGGAAGGCAAGAGACCCAGTACTTC.

V and J are TRBV4-1 and TRBJ2-1; 7 positions agree with TRBD2. V lost 3 bases and J lost 8; bases outside the gene matches: 10. The CDR3 runs to 15 residues. Germline CDR1 MGHRA, CDR2 YSYEKL. The CDR3 is CASSHPPRGVDEQFF. CDR3 bases: TGCGCCAGCAGCCATCCCCCCCGGGGGGTGGATGAGCAGTTCTTC.

The rearrangement joins TRBV19 to TRBJ1-1; tentative D call: TRBD1 (5 bases). There are 15 residues in the CDR3. Between the trimmed V and J ends, which lost 4 bases and 3 bases, there was a span of 15 bases. Germline V CDR1 and CDR2: LNHDA, SQIVND (reference sequence). CDR3 in amino acids: CASSTTGGADTEAFF. The DNA of the CDR3 is TGTGCCAGTAGTACGACCGGTGGGGCGGACACTGAAGCTTTCTTT.

V gene TRBV19 combines with J gene TRBJ1-5, with 8 nucleotides matching TRBD1. There are 15 residues in the CDR3. CDR1 is LNHDA and CDR2 is SQIVND in the germline V gene (reference sequence). J gave up 6 bases and V 8 bases, and 12 bases lay outside the gene matches. CDR3 nucleotide sequence: TGTGCCAGTGAGCAGGGGGCAGGATCGGGTCAGCCCCAGCATTTT. Protein product: CASEQGAGSGQPQHF.

The J gene is TRBJ2-1, the V gene TRBV6-4, with TRBD1 identical over 7 bases. Germline values: CDR1 MRHNA, CDR2 SNTAGT. This CDR3 has 15 amino acids. V lost 6 bases to trimming and J lost 0 bases; unmatched junction nucleotides: 5. CDR3 in DNA: TGTGCCAGCAGATTAACAGGGGTCTCCTACAATGAGCAGTTCTTC. Its translation is CASRLTGVSYNEQFF.

The gene calls are TRBV19 and TRBJ2-1; TRBD1 aligns across 8 bases. Germline loops: CDR1 LNHDA, CDR2 SQIVND (reference sequence). The V and J ends lost 3 bases and 13 bases, in that order; junction bases with no gene match: 5. CDR3 length equals 12 residues. The CDR3, as DNA: TGTGCCAGTAGTATCGCAGGACAGGGTCAGTTCTTC. It is translated as CASSIAGQGQFF.

The CDR3 spells CASSQARTLYNEQFF. The DNA of the CDR3 is TGTGCCAGCAGCCAAGCCCGTACCCTATACAATGAGCAGTTCTTC. The chain is built from TRBV7-2 and TRBJ2-1, with D unresolved. Germline-derived CDR1 and CDR2 are SGHTA and FQGNSA. There are 15 residues in the CDR3. V dropped 5 bases and J dropped 4 bases, with 15 bases sitting between them.

This rearrangement joins TRBV2 to TRBJ1-1; 7 positions match TRBD1. CDR1 and CDR2 (germline): SNHLY, FYNNEI. Trimming cost V 6 bases and J 0 bases; bases outside gene matches: 7. The CDR3 runs to 15 residues. Here the CDR3 DNA reads TGTGCCAGCAGCCCAAAACAGGGGCTGAACACTGAAGCTTTCTTT. Translation: CASSPKQGLNTEAFF.

The chain recombines TRBV9 with TRBJ2-1; D uncertain. The germline CDR1 and CDR2 sequences are SGDLS and YYNGEE. CDR3 size: 14 residues. Deletions cut 0 bases from V and 3 bases from J, with 7 bases between. CDR3 amino acids: CASSVEHVYNEQFF. For the CDR3, the DNA is TGTGCCAGCAGCGTAGAACACGTCTACAATGAGCAGTTCTTC.

The V gene is TRBV6-5, the J gene TRBJ1-1, with 7 nucleotides matching TRBD1. V was pared by 2 bases and J by 8 bases, with 5 bases of the junction left unmatched. Germline values: CDR1 MNHEY, CDR2 SVGAGI. CDR3 length equals 13 residues. The CDR3 is CASSYLATGEAFF. The CDR3 nucleotides are TGTGCCAGCAGTTACCTTGCGACAGGGGAAGCTTTCTTT.

The chain carries TRBV5-1 and TRBJ2-5, with 7 bases fitting TRBD2. CDR3 length: 14 amino acids. After removal of 4 bases from V and 4 bases from J, the junction contained 7 bases not matched to a gene. CDR1 is SGHRS, CDR2 YFSETQ, per germline. The CDR3 spells CASSEMGGAETQYF. CDR3 sequence (DNA): TGCGCCAGCAGCGAGATGGGAGGGGCAGAGACCCAGTACTTC.

This rearrangement joins TRBV5-4 to TRBJ2-1; 9 nucleotides align to TRBD2. Germline V lookup: CDR1 SGHNT, CDR2 YYREEE (reference sequence). This CDR3 is 15 amino acids long. V lost 0 bases and J lost 9; bases outside the gene matches: 7. The CDR3 is CASSLVLAGAGEQFF. The CDR3, as DNA: TGTGCCAGCAGCTTGGTATTAGCGGGAGCCGGTGAGCAGTTCTTC.

This sequence joins TRBV5-6 and TRBJ1-1, with TRBD1 identical over 7 bases. CDR3 length: 14 residues. With 2 bases clipped from V and 9 bases from J, the junction kept 10 bases outside the gene matches. The germline gives CDR1 SGHDT, CDR2 YYEEEE. CDR3: CASSFPNRGDQAFF. The DNA for the CDR3 is TGTGCCAGCAGCTTTCCGAACAGGGGCGATCAAGCTTTCTTT.

The chain couples TRBV7-8 to TRBJ2-7; D not certain. V was cut by 4 bases and J by 6 bases, with 13 bases left in between. The CDR3 spans 13 residues. The germline V gene encodes CDR1 SGHVS and CDR2 FQNEAQ. CDR3 nucleotide sequence: TGTGCCAGCAGCTCCCCCGTGCAGTTCGAGCAGTACTTC. This codes for CASSSPVQFEQYF.

The chain joins TRBV5-6 to TRBJ2-7, with TRBD2 identical over 12 bases. Germline V lookup: CDR1 SGHDT, CDR2 YYEEEE. V lost 1 base to trimming and J lost 7 bases; unmatched junction nucleotides: 6. The CDR3 has 15 amino acids. The CDR3 DNA follows: TGTGCCAGCAGCTTGCTAGCGGGAGGGCCGGGAGAGCAGTACTTC. This gives the protein CASSLLAGGPGEQYF.

This clone was seen a handful of times. J is TRBJ1-2 and V is TRBV14; TRBD1 aligns across 8 bases. CDR1 and CDR2 from the germline V gene are SGHDN and FVKESK. The CDR3 spans 13 residues. The V segment lost 4 bases and the J segment 8 bases; nucleotides outside the gene matches: 6. The CDR3 bases are TGTGCCAGCAGCCCAGGCAGGGGGCACGGCTACACCTTC. Its protein product is CASSPGRGHGYTF.

V usage is TRBV9 and J usage is TRBJ2-1; 9 bases align to TRBD2. The CDR3 extends over 14 amino acids. Per the germline V gene, CDR1 is SGDLS and CDR2 is YYNGEE. J lost 8 bases, V lost 3 bases, and 6 bases had no gene match. CDR3 DNA: TGTGCCAGCAGCGCCCCGGGACTAGCCTATGAGCAGTTCTTC. Its translation: CASSAPGLAYEQFF.

This sequence joins TRBV9 and TRBJ2-3, with D unresolved. Germline CDR1 reads SGDLS; CDR2 reads YYNGEE. CDR3 length: 12 residues. V lost 3 bases and J lost 6, with 8 bases in between. CDR3 sequence reads: CASSALVDTQYF. The CDR3 nucleotides read TGTGCCAGCAGCGCCCTAGTCGATACGCAGTATTTT. Full variable domain (missing parts from reference TRBV9 and TRBJ2-3): DSGVTQTPKHLITATGQRVTLRCSPRSGDLSVYWYQQSLDQGLQFLIQYYNGEERAKGNILERFSAQQFPDLHSELNLSSLELGDSALYFCASSALVDTQYFGPGTRLTVL.